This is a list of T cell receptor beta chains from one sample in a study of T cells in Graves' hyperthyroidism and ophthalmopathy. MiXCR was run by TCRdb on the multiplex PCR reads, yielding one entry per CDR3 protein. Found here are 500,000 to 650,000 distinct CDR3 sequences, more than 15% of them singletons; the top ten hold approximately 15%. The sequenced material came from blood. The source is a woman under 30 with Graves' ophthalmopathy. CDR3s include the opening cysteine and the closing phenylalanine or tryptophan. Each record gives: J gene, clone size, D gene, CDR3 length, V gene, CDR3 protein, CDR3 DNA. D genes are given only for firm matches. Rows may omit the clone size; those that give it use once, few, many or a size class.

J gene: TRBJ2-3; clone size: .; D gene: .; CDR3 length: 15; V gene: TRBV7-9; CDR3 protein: CASSLAQGNTDTQYF; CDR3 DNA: TGTGCCAGCAGCCTGGCGCAGGGGAACACAGATACGCAGTATTTT
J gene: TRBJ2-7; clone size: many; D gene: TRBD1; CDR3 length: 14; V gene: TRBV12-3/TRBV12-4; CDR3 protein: CASSGRQGAYEQYF; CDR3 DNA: TGTGCCAGCAGCGGGAGACAGGGGGCCTACGAGCAGTACTTC
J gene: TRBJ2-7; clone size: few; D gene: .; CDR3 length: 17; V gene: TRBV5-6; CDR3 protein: CASSSSGTGGGEGEQYF; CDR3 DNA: TGTGCCAGCAGCTCATCCGGGACAGGTGGCGGGGAGGGCGAGCAGTACTTC
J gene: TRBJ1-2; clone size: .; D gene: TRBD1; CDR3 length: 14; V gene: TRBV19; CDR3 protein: CASTKGGTGYGYTF; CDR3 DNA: TGTGCCAGTACCAAGGGAGGGACAGGCTATGGCTACACCTTC
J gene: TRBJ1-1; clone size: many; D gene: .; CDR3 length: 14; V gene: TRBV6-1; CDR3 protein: CASSRQDANTEAFF; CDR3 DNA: TGTGCCAGCAGCCGACAGGACGCGAACACTGAAGCTTTCTTT
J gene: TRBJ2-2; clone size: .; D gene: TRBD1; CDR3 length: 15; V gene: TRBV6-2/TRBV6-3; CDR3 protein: CASSYGTAPAGELFF; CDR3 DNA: TGTGCCAGCAGTTACGGGACAGCCCCAGCCGGGGAGCTGTTTTTT
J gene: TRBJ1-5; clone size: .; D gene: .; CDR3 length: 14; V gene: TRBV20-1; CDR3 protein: CSARAPGRVQPQHF; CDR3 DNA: TGCAGTGCTAGAGCCCCCGGGCGGGTTCAGCCCCAGCATTTT
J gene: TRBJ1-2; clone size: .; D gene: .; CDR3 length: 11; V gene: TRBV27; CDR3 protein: CASTPEVDYTF; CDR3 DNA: TGTGCCAGCACCCCGGAGGTAGACTACACCTTC
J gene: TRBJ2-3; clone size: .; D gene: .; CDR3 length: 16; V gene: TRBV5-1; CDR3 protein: CASRSGRTGSTDTQYF; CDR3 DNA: TGCGCCAGCAGATCGGGTCGGACGGGGAGCACAGATACGCAGTATTTT
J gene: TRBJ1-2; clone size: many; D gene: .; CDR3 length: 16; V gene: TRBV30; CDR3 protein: CAWSPSGGTYLYGYTF; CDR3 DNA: TGTGCCTGGAGTCCCTCCGGGGGGACATATCTATATGGCTACACCTTC
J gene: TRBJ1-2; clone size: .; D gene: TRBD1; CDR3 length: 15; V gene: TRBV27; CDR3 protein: CASSFGTGDQYGYTF; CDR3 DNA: TGTGCCAGCAGTTTTGGGACAGGGGATCAGTATGGCTACACCTTC
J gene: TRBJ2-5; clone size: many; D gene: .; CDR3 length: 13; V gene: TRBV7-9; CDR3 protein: CASSFQEEETQYF; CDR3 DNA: TGTGCCAGCAGCTTCCAGGAGGAAGAGACCCAGTACTTC
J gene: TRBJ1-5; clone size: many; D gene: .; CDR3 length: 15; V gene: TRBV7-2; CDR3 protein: CASSYRGLANQPQHF; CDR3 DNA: TGTGCCAGCAGCTATAGGGGACTGGCCAATCAGCCCCAGCATTTT
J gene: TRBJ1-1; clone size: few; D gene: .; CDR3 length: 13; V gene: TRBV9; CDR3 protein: CASSVELNTEAFF; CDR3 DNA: TGTGCCAGCAGCGTAGAGCTAAACACTGAAGCTTTCTTT
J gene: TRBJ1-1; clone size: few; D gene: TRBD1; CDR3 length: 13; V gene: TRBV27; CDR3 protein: CASSQQGVTEAFF; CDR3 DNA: TGTGCCAGCAGCCAACAGGGGGTTACTGAAGCTTTCTTT
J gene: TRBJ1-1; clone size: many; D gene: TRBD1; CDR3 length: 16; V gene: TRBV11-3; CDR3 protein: CASSLQGQGLNTEAFF; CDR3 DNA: TGTGCCAGCAGCCTACAAGGACAGGGCCTGAACACTGAAGCTTTCTTT
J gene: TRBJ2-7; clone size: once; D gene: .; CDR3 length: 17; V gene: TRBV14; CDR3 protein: CASSQAGSHRSTYEQYF; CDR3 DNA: TGTGCCAGCAGCCAAGCGGGAAGCCACAGGTCAACCTACGAGCAGTACTTC
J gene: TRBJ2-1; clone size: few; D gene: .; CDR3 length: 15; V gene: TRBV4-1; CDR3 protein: CASSPPAGLDNEQFF; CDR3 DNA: TGCGCCAGCAGCCCACCGGCGGGACTTGACAATGAGCAGTTCTTC
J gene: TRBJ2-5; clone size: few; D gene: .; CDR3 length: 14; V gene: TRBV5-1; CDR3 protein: CASSLETGKETQYF; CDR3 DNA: TGCGCCAGCAGCTTGGAAACTGGGAAAGAGACCCAGTACTTC
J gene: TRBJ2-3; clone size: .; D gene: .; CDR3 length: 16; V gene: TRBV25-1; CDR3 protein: CASSELGQGGTDTQYF; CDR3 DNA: TGTGCCAGCAGTGAATTAGGGCAGGGAGGTACAGATACGCAGTATTTT
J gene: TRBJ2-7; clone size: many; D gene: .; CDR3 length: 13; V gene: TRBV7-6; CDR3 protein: CASSLGSFYEQYF; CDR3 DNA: TGTGCCAGCAGCTTGGGGAGTTTCTACGAGCAGTACTTC
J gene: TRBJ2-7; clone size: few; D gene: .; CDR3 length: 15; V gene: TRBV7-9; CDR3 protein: CASSLRETISYEQYF; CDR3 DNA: TGTGCCAGCAGCTTAAGAGAGACTATATCCTACGAGCAGTACTTC
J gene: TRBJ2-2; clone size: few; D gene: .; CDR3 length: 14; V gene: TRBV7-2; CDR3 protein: CASSSGPATGELFF; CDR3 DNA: TGTGCCAGCAGCTCGGGACCGGCCACCGGGGAGCTGTTTTTT
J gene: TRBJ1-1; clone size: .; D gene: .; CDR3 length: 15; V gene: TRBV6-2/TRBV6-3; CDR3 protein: CASSYGDNEATEAFF; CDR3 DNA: TGTGCCAGCAGTTACGGGGACAACGAGGCCACTGAAGCTTTCTTT
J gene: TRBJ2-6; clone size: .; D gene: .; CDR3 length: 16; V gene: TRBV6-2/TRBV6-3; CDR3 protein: CPSSYPPSTGANVLTF; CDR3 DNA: TGTCCCAGCAGTTATCCCCCTAGCACTGGGGCCAACGTCCTGACTTTC
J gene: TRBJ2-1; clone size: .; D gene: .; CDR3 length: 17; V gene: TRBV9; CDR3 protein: CASSVGGALRSYNEQFF; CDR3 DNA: TGTGCCAGCAGCGTGGGAGGAGCCCTGAGATCCTACAATGAGCAGTTCTTC
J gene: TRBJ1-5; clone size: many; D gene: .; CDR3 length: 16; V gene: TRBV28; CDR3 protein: CASSFRQVYSNQPQHF; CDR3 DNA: TGTGCCAGCAGTTTCCGGCAGGTCTATAGCAATCAGCCCCAGCATTTT
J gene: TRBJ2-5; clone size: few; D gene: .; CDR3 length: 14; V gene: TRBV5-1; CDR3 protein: CASSFGIHQETQYF; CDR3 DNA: TGCGCCAGCAGCTTCGGGATACACCAAGAGACCCAGTACTTC
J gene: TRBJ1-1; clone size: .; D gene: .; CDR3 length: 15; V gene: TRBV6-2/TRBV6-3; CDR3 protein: CASTYPKDRNTEAFF; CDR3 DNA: TGTGCCAGCACTTACCCCAAAGATCGGAACACTGAAGCTTTCTTT
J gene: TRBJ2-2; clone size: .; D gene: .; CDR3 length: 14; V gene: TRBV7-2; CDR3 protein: CASSLIGLTGELFF; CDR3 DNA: TGTGCCAGCAGCTTAATCGGCCTCACCGGGGAGCTGTTTTTT
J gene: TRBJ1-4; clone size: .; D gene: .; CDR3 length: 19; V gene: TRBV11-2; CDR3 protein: CASSRTSREGEGPNEKLFF; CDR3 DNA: TGTGCCAGCAGTCGGACGTCTAGGGAGGGAGAAGGCCCTAATGAAAAACTGTTTTTT
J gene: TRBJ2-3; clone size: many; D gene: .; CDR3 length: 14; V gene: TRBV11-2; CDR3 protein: CASTAGASTDTQYF; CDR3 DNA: TGTGCCAGCACCGCGGGGGCTAGCACAGATACGCAGTATTTT
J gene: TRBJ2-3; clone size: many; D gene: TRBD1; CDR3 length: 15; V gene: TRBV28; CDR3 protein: CASSLLGQGTDTQYF; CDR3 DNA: TGTGCCAGCAGTTTATTGGGACAGGGGACAGATACGCAGTATTTT
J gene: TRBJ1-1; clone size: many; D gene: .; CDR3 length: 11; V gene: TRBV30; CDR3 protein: CASEQYTEAFF; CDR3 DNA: TGTGCCTCGGAGCAGTACACTGAAGCTTTCTTT
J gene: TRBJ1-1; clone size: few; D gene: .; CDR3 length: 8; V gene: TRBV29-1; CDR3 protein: CSGGVAFF; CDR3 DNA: TGCAGCGGTGGTGTGGCTTTCTTT
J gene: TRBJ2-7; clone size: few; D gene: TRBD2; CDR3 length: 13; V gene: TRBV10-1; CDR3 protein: CASSDAGVDEQYF; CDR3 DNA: TGCGCCAGCAGTGATGCGGGAGTAGACGAGCAGTACTTC
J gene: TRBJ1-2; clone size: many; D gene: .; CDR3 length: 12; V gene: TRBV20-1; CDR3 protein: CSARSADYGYTF; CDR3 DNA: TGCAGTGCTAGGTCGGCAGACTATGGCTACACCTTC
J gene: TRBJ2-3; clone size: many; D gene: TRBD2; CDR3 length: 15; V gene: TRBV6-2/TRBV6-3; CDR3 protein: CASSYTRLASDTQYF; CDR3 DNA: TGTGCCAGCAGTTATACCCGACTAGCCTCAGATACGCAGTATTTT
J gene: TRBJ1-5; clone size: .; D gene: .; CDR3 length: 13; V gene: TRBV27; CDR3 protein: CASSGRTNQPQHF; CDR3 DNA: TGTGCCAGCAGTGGCAGGACAAATCAGCCCCAGCATTTT
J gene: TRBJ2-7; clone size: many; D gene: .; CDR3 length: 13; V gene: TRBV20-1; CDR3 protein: CSARDSRVYEQYF; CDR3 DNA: TGCAGTGCTAGAGATAGTAGGGTCTACGAGCAGTACTTC
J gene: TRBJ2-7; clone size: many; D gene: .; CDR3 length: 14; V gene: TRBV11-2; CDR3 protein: CASTADGVNYEQYF; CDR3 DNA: TGTGCCAGCACTGCGGACGGAGTGAACTACGAGCAGTACTTC
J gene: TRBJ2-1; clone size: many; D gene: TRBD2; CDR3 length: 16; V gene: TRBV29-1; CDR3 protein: CSVGVGLAGDYNEQFF; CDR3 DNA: TGCAGCGTTGGAGTCGGACTAGCGGGCGACTACAATGAGCAGTTCTTC
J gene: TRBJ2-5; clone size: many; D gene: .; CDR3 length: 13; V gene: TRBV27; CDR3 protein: CASSFARQETQYF; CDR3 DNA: TGTGCCAGCAGTTTTGCCAGGCAAGAGACCCAGTACTTC
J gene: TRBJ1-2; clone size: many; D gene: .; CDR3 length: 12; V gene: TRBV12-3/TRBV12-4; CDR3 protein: CASTLDNYGYTF; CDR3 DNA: TGTGCCAGCACGCTGGACAACTATGGCTACACCTTC
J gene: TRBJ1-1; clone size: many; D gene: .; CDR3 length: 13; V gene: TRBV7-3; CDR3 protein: CASSSLRVEGAFF; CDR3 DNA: TGTGCCAGCAGCTCCCTCCGGGTCGAGGGGGCTTTCTTT
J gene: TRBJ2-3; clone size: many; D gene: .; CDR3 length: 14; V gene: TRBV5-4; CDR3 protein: CASSLVLAADTQYF; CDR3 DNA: TGTGCCAGCAGCTTGGTCCTAGCCGCAGATACGCAGTATTTT
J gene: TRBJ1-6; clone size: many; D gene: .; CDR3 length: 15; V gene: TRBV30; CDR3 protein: CAWSIVRVTNSPLHF; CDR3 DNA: TGTGCCTGGAGTATCGTCCGCGTAACTAATTCACCCCTCCACTTT
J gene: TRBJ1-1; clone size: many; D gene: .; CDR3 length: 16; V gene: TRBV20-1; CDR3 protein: CSARSGISVMNTEAFF; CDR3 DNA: TGCAGTGCTAGATCTGGGATCTCGGTCATGAACACTGAAGCTTTCTTT
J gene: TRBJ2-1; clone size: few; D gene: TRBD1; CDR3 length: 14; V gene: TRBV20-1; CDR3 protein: CSARPGQGHNEQFF; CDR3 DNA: TGCAGTGCTAGACCGGGACAGGGACACAATGAGCAGTTCTTC
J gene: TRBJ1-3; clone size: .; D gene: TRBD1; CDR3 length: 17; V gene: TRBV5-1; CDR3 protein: CASSRLLQGAHGNTIYF; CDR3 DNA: TGCGCCAGCAGCCGACTACTACAGGGGGCGCACGGAAACACCATATATTTT
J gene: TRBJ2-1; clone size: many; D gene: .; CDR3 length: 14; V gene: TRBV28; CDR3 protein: CASSLWWGNNEQFF; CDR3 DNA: TGTGCCAGCAGTTTATGGTGGGGGAACAATGAGCAGTTCTTC
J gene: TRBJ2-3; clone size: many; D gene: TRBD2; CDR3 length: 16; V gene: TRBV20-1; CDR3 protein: CSASILAGGKTDTQYF; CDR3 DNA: TGCAGTGCTAGTATCCTAGCGGGGGGGAAAACAGATACGCAGTATTTT
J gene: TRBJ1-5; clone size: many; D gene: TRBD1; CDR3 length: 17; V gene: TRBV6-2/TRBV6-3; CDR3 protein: CASSYSKGGQINQPQHF; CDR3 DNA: TGTGCCAGCAGTTACTCGAAGGGGGGACAGATCAATCAGCCCCAGCATTTT